Described below is a single T cell receptor beta chain sequence and its context. Its antigen is currently unknown. Via MiXCR, TCRdb re-called the 5' RACE reads, giving one row per CDR3 protein. The sample includes 1,800,000 or so distinct CDR3 sequences, about 32% of them seen just once. These data originate in a study of identical twins. Findings of the study overall: Excess sharing by twins proved weaker in beta out-of-frame sequences. Modelling approaches yielded underestimates of out-of-frame TCR alpha sharing between monozygotic twins. The study drew conclusions from cross-sectional statistical analysis, not from following the same donors.

The V gene's germline CDR1 is DFQATT and CDR2 SNEGSKA (reference sequence). This CDR3 spans 15 amino acids. Trimming stripped 4 bases from V and 1 base from J, with 16 bases between. Material for sequencing was cord blood. This TCR was recovered from a newborn girl in good health. The chain couples TRBV20-1 to TRBJ1-1; perhaps TRBD1 as D (5 bases). The CDR3 spells CSAMAGHLGNTEAFF. The CDR3 coding sequence is TGCAGTGCTATGGCCGGACACCTAGGGAACACTGAAGCTTTCTTT.